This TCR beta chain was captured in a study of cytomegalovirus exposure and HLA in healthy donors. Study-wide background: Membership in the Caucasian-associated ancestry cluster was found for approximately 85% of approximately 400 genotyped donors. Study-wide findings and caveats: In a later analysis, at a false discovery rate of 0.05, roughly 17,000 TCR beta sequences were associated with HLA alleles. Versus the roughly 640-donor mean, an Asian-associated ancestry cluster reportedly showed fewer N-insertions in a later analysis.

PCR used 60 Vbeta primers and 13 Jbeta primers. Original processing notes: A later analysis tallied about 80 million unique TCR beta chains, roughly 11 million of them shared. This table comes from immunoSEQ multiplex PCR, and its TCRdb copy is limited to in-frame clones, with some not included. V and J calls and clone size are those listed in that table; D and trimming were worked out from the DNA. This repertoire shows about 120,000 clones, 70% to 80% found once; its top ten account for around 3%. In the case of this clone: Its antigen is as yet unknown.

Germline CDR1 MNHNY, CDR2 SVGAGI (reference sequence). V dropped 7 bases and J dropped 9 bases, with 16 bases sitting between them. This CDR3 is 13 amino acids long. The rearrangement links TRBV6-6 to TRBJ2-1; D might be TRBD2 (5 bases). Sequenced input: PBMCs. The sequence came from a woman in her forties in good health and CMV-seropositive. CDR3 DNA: TGTGCCAGCACCCCACTAGTTCGGACTGAGCAGTTCTTC. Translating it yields CASTPLVRTEQFF.